Below are 10 T cell receptor beta chains sequenced from a single sample in a study of cytomegalovirus exposure and HLA in healthy donors. Vbeta (60) and Jbeta (13) primers were used in the PCR. Method: immunoSEQ multiplex PCR; TCRdb's copy keeps in-frame clones and lacks some. The top ten clones hold just over 6.5% of a sample with about 36,000 clones, nearly 70% of them seen once. Sequencing was done on a sample of PBMCs. These receptors originate from a man aged 25 to 45 in good health and CMV-seronegative.

This clone was counted a few times. This rearrangement joins TRBV6-5 to TRBJ1-6; TRBD1 matches at 7 bases. From germline, CDR1 is MNHEY and CDR2 SVGAGI. Unmatched junction bases numbered 12, after V lost 3 bases and J lost 10 bases. The CDR3 is 16 residues long. DNA of the CDR3: TGTGCCAGCAGTTATCAAGTAGGGACAGCATCCTCACCCCTCCACTTT. This gives the protein CASSYQVGTASSPLHF.

The chain employs TRBV11-3 and TRBJ1-1; weak D call: TRBD1 (6 bases). The CDR3 covers 13 residues. Between the trimmed V and J ends, which lost 4 bases and 4 bases, there was a span of 10 bases. The germline V gene encodes CDR1 SGHNT and CDR2 YENEEA. CDR3: CASSSGQLTEAFF. In DNA form, the CDR3 reads TGTGCCAGCAGCTCTGGACAGCTCACTGAAGCTTTCTTT. Filled out from reference TRBV11-3 and TRBJ1-1, the complete variable domain reads EAGVVQSPRYKIIEKKQPVAFWCNPISGHNTLYWYLQNLGQGPELLIRYENEEAVDDSQLPKDRFSAERLKGVDSTLKIQPAELGDSAVYLCASSSGQLTEAFFGQGTRLTVV.

This rearrangement joins TRBV5-1 to TRBJ2-1; 9 bases map to TRBD2. The CDR3 runs to 17 residues. Germline lookup yields CDR1 SGHRS and CDR2 YFSETQ. Trimming removed 6 bases from V and 2 bases from J; junction bases left unmatched: 12. For the CDR3, the DNA is TGCGCCAGCACCCCGGATAGCGGGGGAGTGGCCTACAATGAGCAGTTCTTC. Residues: CASTPDSGGVAYNEQFF.

The V gene is TRBV7-2, the J gene TRBJ2-7; a weak D match, TRBD2 (6 bases). The CDR3 is 16 residues long. Trimming removed 4 bases at V and 3 bases at J, with 19 bases between. Germline assignment: CDR1 SGHTA and CDR2 FQGNSA. The CDR3 reads CASSSRGGRKDYEQYF. For the CDR3, the DNA is TGTGCCAGCAGCTCTAGAGGTGGGAGGAAAGACTACGAGCAGTACTTC.

This clone was observed a single time. The CDR3 protein is CASSGGAGKLPYEQYF. For the CDR3, the DNA is TGCGCCAGCAGCGGGGGGGCGGGCAAGTTACCCTACGAGCAGTACTTC. The gene calls are TRBV5-1 and TRBJ2-7, with a possible D match to TRBD2 (7 bases). V lost 4 bases, J lost 2 bases, and 19 bases lay in between. This CDR3 has 16 amino acids. Germline V gene data show CDR1 as SGHRS and CDR2 as YFSETQ.

The CDR3 sequence is CASSYDTTSGNTIYF. For the CDR3, the DNA is TGTGCCAGCAGCTACGACACCACCTCTGGAAACACCATATATTTT. The chain employs TRBV6-5 and TRBJ1-3; D remains ambiguous. Germline values: CDR1 MNHEY, CDR2 SVGAGI. V dropped 6 bases and J dropped 0 bases, with 12 bases sitting between them. The CDR3 spans 15 residues.

The rearrangement uses TRBV5-6 and TRBJ2-7; TRBD1 is a possible D gene (5 bases). CDR3 length: 13 amino acids. Germline V gene lookup returns CDR1 SGHDT and CDR2 YYEEEE. V was pared by 7 bases and J by 7 bases, with 18 bases between. In nucleotides, the CDR3 is TGTGCCAGCGTGATTTACGGACAATGGGAGCAGTACTTC. Amino acid sequence: CASVIYGQWEQYF.

The chain joins TRBV4-1 to TRBJ1-2, with 7 bases fitting TRBD1. Per the germline V gene, CDR1 is MGHRA and CDR2 is YSYEKL. With 6 bases clipped from V and 7 bases from J, the junction kept 17 bases outside the gene matches. The CDR3 covers 16 residues. CDR3: CASRSSSGGGYGGYTF. In DNA form, the CDR3 reads TGCGCCAGCAGATCCTCGTCCGGAGGGGGCTACGGTGGCTACACCTTC.

This clone turned up a few times. The CDR3 spells CASSFSRSSPLHF. The CDR3 DNA is TGTGCCAGCAGTTTCTCCCGGAGTTCACCCCTCCACTTT. The J gene is TRBJ1-6, the V gene TRBV6-5; D not certain. Germline V gene lookup returns CDR1 MNHEY and CDR2 SVGAGI. Trimming left V 4 bases short and J 9 bases short, with 10 bases between. The CDR3 extends over 13 amino acids.

The chain is built from TRBV4-1 and TRBJ1-5; D call uncertain. Trimming took off 0 bases at V and 4 bases at J, with 13 bases between the two ends. The germline V gene has CDR1 MGHRA and CDR2 YSYEKL. The CDR3 totals 16 residues. CDR3 protein: CASSQDAAEGNQPQHF. CDR3 DNA: TGCGCCAGCAGCCAAGACGCGGCGGAGGGAAATCAGCCCCAGCATTTT.